This T cell receptor (beta chain) was sequenced in a study of blood T cell repertoires in COVID-19. In the study overall: Both acute and convalescent COVID-19 samples were obtained from the United States, Italy and Spain. PBMCs, B-cell-depleted T cells, or T cells were the source of the cDNA or gDNA that made up the material.

The CDR3 has 14 amino acids. V lost 0 bases and J 3 bases, leaving 8 bases between the germline ends. From germline, CDR1 is SGHRS and CDR2 YFSETQ. The table came from immunoSEQ multiplex PCR; TCRdb's copy has only in-frame clones and leaves some out. This table holds hundreds of thousands of clones, roughly 85% found once. This rearrangement joins TRBV5-1 to TRBJ2-3; weak D call: TRBD2 (6 bases). The source of this sequence is a woman aged 70-85 years with active or convalescent COVID-19. Source material: peripheral blood. The CDR3 loop is CASSLVRGTDTQYF. As DNA, the CDR3 is TGCGCCAGCAGCTTGGTTCGGGGGACAGATACGCAGTATTTT. Drawing the rest from reference TRBV5-1 and TRBJ2-3, the complete variable domain is KAGVTQTPRYLIKTRGQQVTLSCSPISGHRSVSWYQQTPGQGLQFLFEYFSETQRNKGNFPGRFSGRQFSNSRSEMNVSTLELGDSALYLCASSLVRGTDTQYFGPGTRLTVL.